The next 30 T cell receptor beta chains were all read from a single sample in a study of CD8 T cells in ankylosing spondylitis (dated by TCRdb to 2017 to 2019). The receptor library was made with 5' RACE. Sequencer: Illumina HiSeq 2500. The public reads were run again by TCRdb, first through fastp at Q25 and then through MiXCR, and only productive beta chains were kept. Each CDR3 protein appears once, grouped with its most common genes and DNA. The sample table lists around 120,000 distinct CDR3 sequences, approximately 25% of them with a count of one. Over 9% of the sample belongs to the ten largest clones. Sequenced: synovial fluid, either unsorted or a sorted T cell fraction (not recorded which). The receptor source for this set is a male donor with ankylosing spondylitis.

J is TRBJ2-2 and V is TRBV20-1; tentative D call: TRBD2 (5 bases). The CDR3 contains 13 residues. The germline gives CDR1 DFQATT, CDR2 SNEGSKA (reference sequence). Here the CDR3 DNA reads TGCAGCCTTGTCGGGACGAACACCGGGGAGCTGTTTTTT. Amino acids: CSLVGTNTGELFF.

This clonotype was picked up a small number of times. V gene TRBV5-6 combines with J gene TRBJ2-4; 7 bases fit TRBD2. The germline V gene has CDR1 SGHDT and CDR2 YYEEEE. The CDR3 totals 15 residues. Trimming cost V 3 bases and J 8 bases; bases outside gene matches: 11. The CDR3 DNA follows: TGTGCCAGCAGCTCCCTCGGGGGGTCGGGGGACATTCAGTACTTC. This sequence encodes CASSSLGGSGDIQYF.

The chain is built from TRBV2 and TRBJ2-2, with 10 bases that match TRBD1. Germline V gene lookup returns CDR1 SNHLY and CDR2 FYNNEI. The V gene end was trimmed by 9 bases and the J gene end by 5 bases; junction bases not matched to a gene: 15. The CDR3 is 17 amino acids. For the CDR3, the DNA is TGTGCCAGAGCCTCTGGTACCGGGACAGGGGAAACCGGGGAGCTGTTTTTT. This codes for CARASGTGTGETGELFF.

Only a few counts were recorded for this clonotype. The rearrangement joins TRBV24-1 to TRBJ2-1; 9 bases fit TRBD1. The CDR3 contains 16 residues. Unmatched junction bases numbered 10, after V lost 7 bases and J lost 4 bases. Germline V lookup: CDR1 KGHDR, CDR2 SFDVKD. The CDR3 reads CATSQPGTGIYNEQFF. For the CDR3, the DNA is TGTGCCACCAGCCAACCCGGGACAGGGATTTACAATGAGCAGTTCTTC.

V is TRBV24-1 and J is TRBJ2-1; 8 nucleotides agree with TRBD1. CDR1 is KGHDR and CDR2 is SFDVKD in the germline V gene. There are 19 residues in the CDR3. Trimming cost V 2 bases and J 0 bases; bases outside gene matches: 11. The CDR3 nucleotides read TGTGCCACCAGTGATTGGGGACAGGAAGGAGGGAGCTCCTACAATGAGCAGTTCTTC. It is translated as CATSDWGQEGGSSYNEQFF.

This clonotype was seen only a few times. V usage is TRBV20-1 and J usage is TRBJ2-1, with 9 bases identical to TRBD1. Per germline, CDR1 DFQATT and CDR2 SNEGSKA (reference sequence). The ends lost 5 bases at V and 8 bases at J; junction bases unmatched: 4. The CDR3 is made up of 12 amino acids. The CDR3 region has the DNA TGCAGTGCTCAGGACAGGGGTGATGAGCAGTTCTTC. Protein: CSAQDRGDEQFF.

The chain combines TRBV29-1 with TRBJ2-3; TRBD2 matches at 8 bases. Germline-derived CDR1 and CDR2 are SQVTM and ANQGSEA. The trim removed 4 bases at V and 1 base at J, leaving 7 bases unmatched. The CDR3 runs 15 residues. The CDR3 protein is CSVVPLTSGTDTQYF. CDR3 DNA: TGCAGCGTTGTACCGCTGACTAGCGGCACAGATACGCAGTATTTT.

In this sample, this clonotype turned up a few times. V and J are TRBV20-1 and TRBJ2-3; a possible D gene is TRBD2 (6 bases). This CDR3 spans 13 amino acids. Between the trimmed V and J ends, which lost 5 bases and 0 bases, there was a span of 9 bases. CDR1 is DFQATT, CDR2 SNEGSKA, per germline (reference sequence). Here the CDR3 reads CSAEGTSTDTQYF. The CDR3, as DNA: TGCAGTGCTGAAGGGACTAGCACAGATACGCAGTATTTT.

The J gene is TRBJ1-1, the V gene TRBV3-1, with D possibly matching TRBD1 (6 bases). The CDR3 is made up of 16 amino acids. V gave up 4 bases and J gave up 0 bases, with 15 bases separating them. Germline values: CDR1 LGHDT, CDR2 YNNKEL (reference sequence). The CDR3 loop reads CASSPSRGGMNTEAFF. Written as DNA, the CDR3 is TGTGCCAGCAGCCCAAGCAGGGGCGGGATGAACACTGAAGCTTTCTTT.

This clonotype was seen a few times. The chain combines TRBV15 with TRBJ2-3; D perhaps matches TRBD2 (6 bases). CDR1 is LNHNV, CDR2 YYDKDF, per germline (reference sequence). Trimming removed 0 bases from V and 7 bases from J, with 14 bases in between. This CDR3 is built from 15 residues. CDR3 sequence: CATSRDWLASYTQYF. CDR3 nucleotides: TGTGCCACCAGCAGAGATTGGCTAGCGAGCTATACGCAGTATTTT.

This clonotype was observed many times. The chain links TRBV20-1 to TRBJ2-1; D possibly corresponds to TRBD1 (6 bases). Germline CDR1 is DFQATT and CDR2 is SNEGSKA (reference sequence). V shed 6 bases and J shed 1 base, with 19 bases lying between them. CDR3 size: 16 residues. The chain's CDR3 is CSAEGGHLGSYNEQFF. CDR3 bases: TGCAGTGCAGAAGGGGGACATCTGGGATCCTACAATGAGCAGTTCTTC.

The chain uses TRBV7-8 and TRBJ1-5, with D perhaps TRBD1 (5 bases). Germline V gives CDR1 SGHVS, CDR2 FQNEAQ. The CDR3 consists of 17 residues. The V end lost 0 bases, the J end lost 2 bases, and 14 bases lay between the germline ends. The CDR3 coding sequence is TGTGCCAGCAGCTTAGCCGGCGCGTGGGGGGGCAATCAGCCCCAGCATTTT. It specifies CASSLAGAWGGNQPQHF.

This rearrangement joins TRBV20-1 to TRBJ1-2; D may be TRBD1 (6 bases). V was pared by 6 bases and J by 3 bases, with 17 bases between. This CDR3 has 14 amino acids. Looked up from germline, CDR1 is DFQATT and CDR2 is SNEGSKA (reference sequence). The CDR3 region has the DNA TGCAGTGCAAGACCTACAGGGCTGGACTATGGCTACACCTTC. This sequence encodes CSARPTGLDYGYTF.

The rearrangement uses TRBV6-1 and TRBJ2-7; TRBD1 is a possible D gene (6 bases). Trimming cost V 8 bases and J 0 bases, with 14 bases left between them. The CDR3 consists of 14 residues. Germline CDR1 and CDR2: MNHNS and SASEGT. CDR3 region: CASSLDRSSYEQYV. DNA of the CDR3: TGTGCCAGCTCCCTCGACAGGAGCTCCTACGAGCAGTACGTC.

The CDR3 sequence is CSVSDGRLEQFF. For the CDR3, the DNA is TGCAGCGTTAGTGACGGGAGACTTGAGCAGTTCTTC. The chain recombines TRBV29-1 with TRBJ2-1, with D perhaps TRBD2 (6 bases). This CDR3 contains 12 residues. Per germline, CDR1 SQVTM and CDR2 ANQGSEA. V lost 5 bases and J 9 bases, leaving 14 bases between the germline ends.

The table lists this clonotype with a few counts. The V and J genes are TRBV9 and TRBJ1-4; 10 bases fit TRBD1. CDR1 and CDR2 from the germline V gene are SGDLS and YYNGEE. With 4 bases clipped from V and 7 bases from J, the junction kept 4 bases outside the gene matches. The length of the CDR3 is 14 residues. The DNA for the CDR3 is TGTGCCAGCAGCAGGGGACAGGGGAGTGAAAAACTGTTTTTT. Amino acids: CASSRGQGSEKLFF.

The genes are TRBV11-2 and TRBJ2-4, with 7 bases fitting TRBD2. After removal of 2 bases from V and 0 bases from J, the junction contained 10 bases not matched to a gene. The CDR3 spans 18 residues. CDR1 and CDR2 from the germline V gene are SGHAT and FQNNGV. CDR3 region: CASSLRPPSGLAKNIQYF. CDR3 DNA sequence: TGTGCCAGCAGCTTAAGGCCCCCTAGCGGACTAGCCAAAAACATTCAGTACTTC.

The gene calls are TRBV5-5 and TRBJ2-7; 9 bases agree with TRBD2. The CDR3 extends over 15 amino acids. V shed 3 bases, J shed 0 bases, and the junction held 4 bases outside the gene matches. Germline CDR1 SGHKS, CDR2 YYEKEE (reference sequence). The CDR3 loop is CASSWASGVSYEQYF. CDR3 coding DNA: TGTGCCAGCAGCTGGGCTAGCGGGGTCTCCTACGAGCAGTACTTC.

This chain links TRBV7-9 with TRBJ1-6, with 9 bases identical to TRBD1. The length of the CDR3 is 15 residues. Germline CDR1 is SEHNR and CDR2 is FQNEAQ (reference sequence). With V trimmed by 4 bases and J by 8 bases, 6 bases remained unmatched. In DNA, the CDR3 is TGTGCCAGCAGCTGGGGGGACAGGGTCCATTCACCCCTCCACTTT. Amino acids: CASSWGDRVHSPLHF.

V is TRBV12-3 or TRBV12-4 and J is TRBJ2-1; D unclear. This CDR3 is built from 11 residues. V was clipped by 7 bases and J by 6 bases, with 7 bases between them. The CDR3 bases are TGTGCCAGCATGAACATCAATGAGCAGTTCTTC. Residues: CASMNINEQFF.

J is TRBJ1-4 and V is TRBV24-1; D ambiguous. The CDR3 length is 12 residues. Germline V gene sequence: CDR1 KGHDR, CDR2 SFDVKD. Between the trimmed V and J ends, which lost 7 bases and 8 bases, there was a span of 10 bases. Here the CDR3 reads CATRRPEEKLFF. The DNA for the CDR3 is TGTGCCACCAGACGCCCGGAGGAAAAACTGTTTTTT.

This clonotype occurred a few times. This chain connects TRBV2 to TRBJ1-1, with a weak D call TRBD1 (6 bases). The CDR3 consists of 12 residues. V was cut by 7 bases and J by 6 bases, with 12 bases left in between. The V gene's germline CDR1 is SNHLY and CDR2 FYNNEI. This chain's CDR3 is CASKPTGPEAFF. The DNA for the CDR3 is TGTGCCAGCAAGCCGACAGGCCCTGAAGCTTTCTTT.

This chain links TRBV24-1 with TRBJ1-2, with D uncertain. The CDR3 has 13 residues. V lost 6 bases to trimming and J lost 6 bases, with 13 bases between them. Germline V lookup: CDR1 KGHDR, CDR2 SFDVKD. Here the CDR3 reads CATSLIDSHGYTF. The CDR3 DNA follows: TGTGCCACCAGTTTAATAGACTCGCATGGCTACACCTTC.

The table lists this clonotype with many counts. The V and J genes are TRBV11-3 and TRBJ2-5, with 9 bases identical to TRBD2. V was clipped by 6 bases and J by 4 bases; unmatched bases: 18. CDR1 is SGHNT and CDR2 is YENEEA in the germline V gene. The CDR3 is 18 amino acids. DNA of the CDR3: TGTGCCAGCAGTTCCGGACATCTCGCGGGGGGGAGAGGAGAGACCCAGTACTTC. It codes for CASSSGHLAGGRGETQYF.

This clonotype has just a few counts. The chain employs TRBV27 and TRBJ2-1; 9 bases align to TRBD1. Germline V gene data show CDR1 as MNHEY and CDR2 as SMNVEV (reference sequence). Trimming at V came to 6 bases and at J to 8 bases, leaving 2 bases not matched to a gene. This CDR3 spans 12 amino acids. The chain's CDR3 is CASSTGGDEQFF. The CDR3 region has the DNA TGTGCCAGCAGCACAGGGGGCGATGAGCAGTTCTTC.

V is TRBV5-1 and J is TRBJ2-3, with 11 bases aligning to TRBD1. This CDR3 region has 14 residues. J lost 5 bases, V lost 3 bases, and 2 bases had no gene match. The germline V gene encodes CDR1 SGHRS and CDR2 YFSETQ. The CDR3 DNA is TGCGCCAGCAGCTGGGGACAGGGGGAAGATACGCAGTATTTT. It encodes CASSWGQGEDTQYF. Drawing the rest from reference TRBV5-1 and TRBJ2-3, the complete variable domain is KAGVTQTPRYLIKTRGQQVTLSCSPISGHRSVSWYQQTPGQGLQFLFEYFSETQRNKGNFPGRFSGRQFSNSRSEMNVSTLELGDSALYLCASSWGQGEDTQYFGPGTRLTVL.

This clonotype occurred a few times. The chain links TRBV20-1 to TRBJ1-2; D call uncertain. The CDR3 has 14 amino acids. Germline V gene data show CDR1 as DFQATT and CDR2 as SNEGSKA (reference sequence). The V gene lost 5 bases and the J gene lost 1 base, with 14 bases spanning the gap. CDR3 in amino acids: CSAVSAGINYGYTF. For the CDR3, the DNA is TGCAGTGCTGTCTCGGCGGGAATTAACTATGGCTACACCTTC.

CDR3 residues: CASSPRDSSYGYTF. The CDR3 bases are TGTGCCAGCAGCCCCCGGGACAGTTCTTATGGCTACACCTTC. The chain links TRBV7-2 to TRBJ1-2, with TRBD1 matching over 7 bases. Losses at the gene ends were 5 bases for V and 5 bases for J; bases not matched to a gene: 8. This CDR3 spans 14 amino acids. The germline CDR1 and CDR2 sequences are SGHTA and FQGNSA.

This clonotype was recorded a few times. The chain uses TRBV2 and TRBJ2-5, with 7 bases that match TRBD1. V trimming: 6 bases; J trimming: 2 bases; junction bases outside the gene matches: 3. The germline CDR1 and CDR2 sequences are SNHLY and FYNNEI. The CDR3 spans 13 residues. The DNA for the CDR3 is TGTGCCAGCAGAGGACAGGCGCAAGAGACCCAGTACTTC. It translates to CASRGQAQETQYF.

A few counts support this clonotype. The chain joins TRBV10-3 to TRBJ2-3; 12 bases fit TRBD2. Germline V gene data show CDR1 as ENHRY and CDR2 as SYGVKD. Trimming cost V 0 bases and J 3 bases; bases outside gene matches: 1. CDR3 length equals 16 residues. CDR3: CAISESTSGSTDTQYF. CDR3 DNA sequence: TGTGCCATCAGTGAGTCGACTAGCGGGAGTACAGATACGCAGTATTTT.